Following are 23 T cell receptor beta chains from one sample sequenced in a study of T cell responses to AZD1222 COVID-19 vaccine. Data came from immunoSEQ multiplex PCR; TCRdb stores just in-frame clones and leaves some out. Of 130,000 to 150,000 clones listed, about 92% are singletons. Sequenced here: peripheral blood, sampled on day 0 of AZD1222 vaccination. The origin of the receptors is an adult in good health.

This chain joins TRBV2 and TRBJ1-1, with D uncertain. CDR1 is SNHLY, CDR2 FYNNEI, per germline. Trimming removed 6 bases at V and 2 bases at J, with 13 bases between. This CDR3 is built from 14 residues. The CDR3 reads CASREHRVNTEAFF. The DNA of the CDR3 is TGTGCCAGCAGGGAGCACCGGGTTAACACTGAAGCTTTCTTT. Full variable domain (missing parts from reference TRBV2 and TRBJ1-1): EPEVTQTPSHQVTQMGQEVILRCVPISNHLYFYWYRQILGQKVEFLVSFYNNEISEKSEIFDDQFSVERPDGSNFTLKIRSTKLEDSAMYFCASREHRVNTEAFFGQGTRLTVV.

This chain joins TRBV5-6 and TRBJ1-1, with no clear D. V shed 2 bases and J shed 1 base, with 12 bases lying between them. There are 15 residues in the CDR3. Germline V gives CDR1 SGHDT, CDR2 YYEEEE. DNA of the CDR3: TGTGCCAGCAGCTTTCCTTCCAGGCCGAACACTGAAGCTTTCTTT. This sequence encodes CASSFPSRPNTEAFF. The full variable domain, with the rest looked up from reference TRBV5-6 and TRBJ1-1, is DAGVTQSPTHLIKTRGQQVTLRCSPKSGHDTVSWYQQALGQGPQFIFQYYEEEERQRGNFPDRFSGHQFPNYSSELNVNALLLGDSALYLCASSFPSRPNTEAFFGQGTRLTVV.

V gene TRBV24-1 combines with J gene TRBJ2-3, with D possibly matching TRBD1 (6 bases). This CDR3 has 16 amino acids. The V end was cut by 2 bases, the J end by 2 bases, with 13 bases between. In germline, CDR1 is KGHDR, CDR2 SFDVKD. CDR3 loop: CATSDWMGALTDTQYF. In DNA form, the CDR3 reads TGTGCCACCAGTGATTGGATGGGGGCCCTCACAGATACGCAGTATTTT.

This rearrangement joins TRBV3-1 (or the pseudogene TRBV3-2) to TRBJ2-2, with 10 bases lining up with TRBD2. The CDR3 sequence is 17 residues long. Losses at the gene ends were 0 bases for V and 4 bases for J; bases not matched to a gene: 5. The germline V gene encodes CDR1 LGHDT and CDR2 YNNKEL (reference sequence). CDR3 sequence reads: CASSQDLTSGFTGELFF. The CDR3 DNA is TGTGCCAGCAGCCAAGATTTGACTAGCGGGTTCACCGGGGAGCTGTTTTTT.

This clone is a singleton in its sample. The chain combines TRBV5-1 with TRBJ2-5; 9 bases are a match to TRBD2. With 0 bases clipped from V and 2 bases from J, the junction kept 5 bases outside the gene matches. The CDR3 runs to 16 residues. Germline CDR1 reads SGHRS; CDR2 reads YFSETQ. The CDR3 nucleotides read TGCGCCAGCAGCTTGGTAGGACTAGCGAAGCAAGAGACCCAGTACTTC. This gives the protein CASSLVGLAKQETQYF. The complete variable domain, with remaining parts taken from reference TRBV5-1 and TRBJ2-5, reads KAGVTQTPRYLIKTRGQQVTLSCSPISGHRSVSWYQQTPGQGLQFLFEYFSETQRNKGNFPGRFSGRQFSNSRSEMNVSTLELGDSALYLCASSLVGLAKQETQYFGPGTRLLVL.

This sequence joins TRBV7-8 and TRBJ1-1, with D uncertain. The CDR3 extends over 16 amino acids. Germline V lookup: CDR1 SGHVS, CDR2 FQNEAQ. The ends were cut back, 5 bases at V and 6 bases at J, with 22 bases in the middle. The CDR3 here is CASSPLGRQVVAEAFF. CDR3 sequence (DNA): TGTGCCAGCAGCCCCCTTGGCAGGCAGGTGGTAGCTGAAGCTTTCTTT. Drawing the rest from reference TRBV7-8 and TRBJ1-1, the complete variable domain is GAGVSQSPRYKVAKRGQDVALRCDPISGHVSLFWYQQALGQGPEFLTYFQNEAQLDKSGLPSDRFFAERPEGSVSTLKIQRTQQEDSAVYLCASSPLGRQVVAEAFFGQGTRLTVV.

The V gene is TRBV5-1, the J gene TRBJ2-2; D is unresolved. The germline CDR1 and CDR2 sequences are SGHRS and YFSETQ. Trimming shortened V by 4 bases and J by 0 bases, and 19 bases separated the two germline ends. The CDR3 extends over 18 amino acids. CDR3: CASSPAPLGSANTGELFF. CDR3 sequence (DNA): TGCGCCAGCAGCCCGGCCCCCTTAGGTTCTGCGAACACCGGGGAGCTGTTTTTT.

The chain uses TRBV19 and TRBJ1-5, with D perhaps matching TRBD1 (5 bases). Germline V gives CDR1 LNHDA, CDR2 SQIVND (reference sequence). CDR3 size: 14 residues. V was pared by 6 bases and J by 3 bases, with 12 bases between. CDR3 protein: CASSQMTDNQPQHF. CDR3 bases: TGTGCCAGTAGCCAAATGACAGACAATCAGCCCCAGCATTTT.

The CDR3 DNA reads TGTGCCAGCAGCATACGGACAGTGAACACTGAAGCTTTCTTT. Amino acid sequence: CASSIRTVNTEAFF. The chain uses TRBV7-2 and TRBJ1-1, with a weak D call TRBD1 (6 bases). Between the trimmed V and J ends, which lost 5 bases and 0 bases, there was a span of 10 bases. The germline gives CDR1 SGHTA, CDR2 FQGNSA. The CDR3 is 14 amino acids.

V usage is TRBV6-5 and J usage is TRBJ1-5; 9 nucleotides line up with TRBD1. CDR1 and CDR2 (germline): MNHEY, SVGAGI. J lost 9 bases, V lost 6 bases, and 12 bases had no gene match. CDR3 length equals 15 residues. The CDR3 is CASRWDREDIWPQHF. The CDR3 bases are TGTGCCAGCAGATGGGACAGGGAAGATATCTGGCCCCAGCATTTT.

The J gene is TRBJ2-7, the V gene TRBV4-1; the D gene is possibly TRBD1 (5 bases). CDR3 length: 18 amino acids. V shed 0 bases and J shed 4 bases, with 22 bases lying between them. Germline V gives CDR1 MGHRA, CDR2 YSYEKL. The CDR3 is CASSQDKDSGRYGYEQYF. The CDR3 DNA sequence: TGCGCCAGCAGCCAAGATAAAGACTCAGGGCGTTATGGGTACGAGCAGTACTTC.

This chain joins TRBV3-1 (or the pseudogene TRBV3-2) and TRBJ1-5, with 11 bases lining up with TRBD1. CDR1 LGHDT and CDR2 YNNKEL come from the germline V gene (reference sequence). Losses at the gene ends were 3 bases for V and 11 bases for J; bases not matched to a gene: 6. This CDR3 is 14 amino acids long. The CDR3 DNA follows: TGTGCCAGCAGCCAGGGACAGGGGGTAGTATCCCAGCATTTT. Encoded protein: CASSQGQGVVSQHF.

The rearrangement links TRBV24-1 to TRBJ1-2; perhaps TRBD1 as D (5 bases). V lost 3 bases and J 8 bases, leaving 9 bases between the germline ends. The CDR3 is 12 residues long. Germline-derived CDR1 and CDR2 are KGHDR and SFDVKD. CDR3 bases: TGTGCCACCAGTGATCCTGGACACGGCTACACCTTC. It is translated as CATSDPGHGYTF.

V is TRBV11-2 and J is TRBJ1-1; D is unclear. There are 12 residues in the CDR3. V was shortened by 5 bases and J by 5 bases, with 9 bases between the two germline ends. Per germline, CDR1 SGHAT and CDR2 FQNNGV. The chain's CDR3 is CASSASGTEAFF. CDR3 sequence (DNA): TGTGCCAGCAGCGCCTCCGGGACTGAAGCTTTCTTT.

The genes are TRBV19 and TRBJ2-7; maybe TRBD1 (6 bases). The CDR3 is 15 residues long. Germline CDR1 is LNHDA and CDR2 is SQIVND (reference sequence). V was shortened by 3 bases and J by 0 bases, with 12 bases between the two germline ends. The CDR3, as DNA: TGTGCCAGTAGTATTGGGGGCCTATACTCCTACGAGCAGTACTTC. Translation: CASSIGGLYSYEQYF. Using reference TRBV19 and TRBJ2-7 for the parts outside the CDR3, the full variable domain is DGGITQSPKYLFRKEGQNVTLSCEQNLNHDAMYWYRQDPGQGLRLIYYSQIVNDFQKGDIAEGYSVSREKKESFPLTVTSAQKNPTAFYLCASSIGGLYSYEQYFGPGTRLTVT.

This chain joins TRBV6-2 or TRBV6-3 and TRBJ2-7; tentatively, D is TRBD2 (6 bases). CDR1 is MNHEY and CDR2 is SVGEGT in the germline V gene. The CDR3 is 12 residues long. V lost 6 bases and J lost 1, with 7 bases in between. Here the CDR3 reads CASSLASYEQYF. The DNA of the CDR3 is TGTGCCAGCAGCCTAGCGTCCTACGAGCAGTACTTC.

The gene calls are TRBV4-2 and TRBJ2-4; unclear D gene. The CDR3 is 15 amino acids. The germline gives CDR1 LGHNA, CDR2 YNFKEQ. The V end lost 0 bases, the J end lost 0 bases, and 6 bases lay between the germline ends. CDR3 sequence: CASSQDRLAKNIQYF. For the CDR3, the DNA is TGTGCCAGCAGCCAAGATCGATTAGCCAAAAACATTCAGTACTTC.

The V call is TRBV19, the J call TRBJ1-2; TRBD1 agrees at 11 bases. Germline loops: CDR1 LNHDA, CDR2 SQIVND (reference sequence). Unmatched junction bases numbered 9, after V lost 5 bases and J lost 7 bases. The CDR3 length is 15 residues. DNA for the CDR3: TGTGCCAGTAGTCCCTACCCGGGACAGGGGGTTGGCTACACCTTC. Its protein is CASSPYPGQGVGYTF.

The chain is built from TRBV6-5 and TRBJ2-7, with 11 bases that match TRBD1. The trim removed 5 bases at V and 2 bases at J, leaving 5 bases unmatched. This CDR3 contains 15 residues. In germline, CDR1 is MNHEY, CDR2 SVGAGI. The DNA for the CDR3 is TGTGCCAGCAGTACAGCGGGACAGGGGGCCTACGAGCAGTACTTC. This codes for CASSTAGQGAYEQYF.

The chain has TRBV30 and TRBJ1-1, with a weak D call TRBD1 (5 bases). This CDR3 spans 15 amino acids. Germline CDR1 and CDR2: GTSNPN and SVGIG (reference sequence). The V and J ends lost 1 base and 3 bases respectively, with 15 bases between them. CDR3 coding DNA: TGTGCCTGGAGTGCGCACTCAGGGTTGGACACTGAAGCTTTCTTT. It yields the protein CAWSAHSGLDTEAFF. The whole variable domain, remainder taken from reference TRBV30 and TRBJ1-1, is SQTIHQWPATLVQPVGSPLSLECTVEGTSNPNLYWYRQAAGRGLQLLFYSVGIGQISSEVPQNLSASRPQDRQFILSSKKLLLSDSGFYLCAWSAHSGLDTEAFFGQGTRLTVV.

The chain uses TRBV29-1 and TRBJ1-5, with a weak D call TRBD1 (6 bases). V was cut by 6 bases and J by 4 bases, with 13 bases left in between. Germline CDR1 is SQVTM and CDR2 is ANQGSEA. The CDR3 covers 13 residues. The CDR3 DNA is TGCAGCGTCGCAGGGGAAGGGAATCAGCCCCAGCATTTT. Its translation is CSVAGEGNQPQHF. Full variable domain (outside the CDR3, taken from reference TRBV29-1 and TRBJ1-5): SAVISQKPSRDICQRGTSLTIQCQVDSQVTMMFWYRQQPGQSLTLIATANQGSEATYESGFVIDKFPISRPNLTFSTLTVSNMSPEDSSIYLCSVAGEGNQPQHFGDGTRLSIL.

The chain carries TRBV5-1 and TRBJ2-1; the D is unclear. Trimming cost V 2 bases and J 0 bases, with 9 bases left between them. Germline assignment: CDR1 SGHRS and CDR2 YFSETQ. The CDR3 length is 15 residues. In DNA form, the CDR3 reads TGCGCCAGCAGCTTTTTTCCTGACTCCTACAATGAGCAGTTCTTC. It specifies CASSFFPDSYNEQFF.

The chain's CDR3 is CASSLDIFSNQPQHF. CDR3 DNA sequence: TGCGCCAGCAGCTTGGACATATTTAGCAATCAGCCCCAGCATTTT. V usage is TRBV5-1 and J usage is TRBJ1-5; no reliable D call. The CDR3 totals 15 residues. Germline V gene lookup returns CDR1 SGHRS and CDR2 YFSETQ. V was clipped by 0 bases and J by 0 bases, with 7 bases between them.